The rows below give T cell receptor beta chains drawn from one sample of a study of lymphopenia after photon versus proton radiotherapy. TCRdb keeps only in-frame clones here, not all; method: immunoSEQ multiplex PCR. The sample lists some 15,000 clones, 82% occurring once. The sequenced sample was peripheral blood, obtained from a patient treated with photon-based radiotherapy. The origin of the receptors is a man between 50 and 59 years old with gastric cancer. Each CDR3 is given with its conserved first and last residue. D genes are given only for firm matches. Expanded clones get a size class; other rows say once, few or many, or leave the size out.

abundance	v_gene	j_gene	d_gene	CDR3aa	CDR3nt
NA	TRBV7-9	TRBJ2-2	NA	CASSLGGHGTGELFF	TGTGCCAGCAGCTTAGGGGGCCACGGCACCGGGGAGCTGTTTTTT
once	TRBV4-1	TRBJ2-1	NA	CASSAGRSYNEQFF	TGCGCCAGCAGCGCAGGCCGCTCCTACAATGAGCAGTTCTTC
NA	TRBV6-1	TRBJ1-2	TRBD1	CASSALTGQNYGYTF	TGTGCCAGCAGTGCCTTGACAGGGCAGAACTATGGCTACACCTTC
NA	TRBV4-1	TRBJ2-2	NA	CASSQEGTGGELFF	TGCGCCAGCAGCCAAGAAGGCACCGGCGGGGAGCTGTTTTTT
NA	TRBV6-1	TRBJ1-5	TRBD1	CASSRPGQGGQPQHF	TGTGCCAGCAGTAGACCGGGACAGGGGGGTCAGCCCCAGCATTTT
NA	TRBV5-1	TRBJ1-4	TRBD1	CASSWEPPGQGGEKLFF	TGCGCCAGCAGCTGGGAGCCTCCGGGACAGGGAGGTGAAAAACTGTTTTTT
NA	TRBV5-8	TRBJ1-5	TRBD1	CASSLGAGGFNQPQHF	TGTGCCAGCAGCTTGGGGGCAGGGGGTTTCAATCAGCCCCAGCATTTT
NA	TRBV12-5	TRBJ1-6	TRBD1	CASGLLPPGTGDASPLHF	TGTGCTAGTGGTTTGCTTCCACCCGGGACAGGGGACGCTTCACCCCTCCACTTT
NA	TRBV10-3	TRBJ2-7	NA	CAISGAGVYEQYF	TGTGCCATCAGTGGGGCAGGGGTCTACGAGCAGTACTTC
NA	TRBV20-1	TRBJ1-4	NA	CSAQGEKLFF	TGCAGTGCGCAAGGGGAAAAACTGTTTTTT
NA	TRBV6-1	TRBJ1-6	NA	CASIRDHNSPLHF	TGTGCCAGCATAAGGGATCATAATTCACCCCTCCACTTT
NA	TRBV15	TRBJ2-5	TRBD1	CATSNDRVETQYF	TGTGCCACCAGCAACGACAGGGTCGAGACCCAGTACTTC
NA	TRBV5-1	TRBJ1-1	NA	CASSSQDGTMNTEAFF	TGCGCCAGCAGCTCACAGGACGGTACCATGAACACTGAAGCTTTCTTT
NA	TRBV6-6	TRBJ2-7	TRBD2	CASSSQGLAGDEQYF	TGTGCCAGCAGTTCACAAGGACTAGCGGGGGACGAGCAGTACTTC
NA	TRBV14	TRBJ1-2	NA	CASSQQLDYGYTF	TGTGCCAGCAGCCAACAGTTAGACTATGGCTACACCTTC
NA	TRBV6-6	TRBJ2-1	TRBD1	CASSYQDRGNEQFF	TGTGCCAGCAGTTACCAGGACAGGGGCAATGAGCAGTTCTTC
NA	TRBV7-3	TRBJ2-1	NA	CASSLNGYNEQFF	TGTGCCAGCAGCTTGAACGGCTACAATGAGCAGTTCTTC
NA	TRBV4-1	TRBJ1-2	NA	CASSHQPGTGQGYTF	TGCGCCAGCAGCCACCAGCCCGGGACCGGGCAAGGCTACACCTTC
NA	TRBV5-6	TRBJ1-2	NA	CASSPTDYGYTF	TGTGCCAGCAGCCCGACAGATTATGGCTACACCTTC
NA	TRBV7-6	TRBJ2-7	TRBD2	CASSAQRGLSFYEQYF	TGTGCCAGCAGCGCTCAGCGGGGGCTATCTTTCTACGAGCAGTACTTC
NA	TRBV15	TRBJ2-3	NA	CATSSSRGGASTDTQYF	TGCGCCACCAGCAGCAGTAGGGGGGGGGCTAGCACAGATACGCAGTATTTT
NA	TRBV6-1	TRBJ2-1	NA	CASSELARSNEQFF	TGTGCCAGCAGTGAACTAGCGCGATCAAATGAGCAGTTCTTC